This entry concerns a single T cell receptor (beta chain). No cognate antigen has been identified for it. No much larger clone exists at a distance of one base, and base qualities are not known. The immunoSEQ Assay, a bias-controlled multiplex PCR, was used to amplify TCRbeta CDR3 regions from genomic DNA. In the paper's pipeline: Within the assay, amplification of reference gene primers was used to estimate how many nucleated cells each sample contained. To quantify the absolute abundance of each unique TCRbeta CDR3 rearrangement, sequence reads were collapsed and filtered. For each sample, productive Simpson clonality was calculated as the square root of Simpson's diversity index across productive rearrangements. Here the immuneACCESS table is served through TCRdb, limited to in-frame sequences with V and J called. Missing clones are a known gap in these copies; in checked studies unresolved V genes cover under half, and the rest lacks a known reason. D and trimming come from the DNA, and the V and J calls and clone size come from that table. Counted in this sample were about 150,000 clones; more than 80% of them appeared once. The ten largest account for approximately 5% of the sample.

The data belong to a study of blood T cell repertoires in COVID-19 (dated by TCRdb to 2020 to 2021). Turning to the overall study: Collaborator samples came from the United States, Italy and Spain and covered acute and convalescent phases of COVID-19. The material from the prospective study consisted of cDNA or gDNA derived from T cells, B-cell-depleted T cells, or PBMCs. Subjects who had been exposed to COVID-19, were actively infected with it, or had recovered from it provided the deeply sampled blood TCRbeta repertoires that made up the dataset. The repertoires were released in a freely available public database intended as a resource for research on the immune response to SARS-CoV-2. Samples were obtained from the ongoing ImmuneRACE study (first 160 participants) and from some 1,300 subjects provided by 6 global collaborators. The sample metadata nearly always contained a de-identified subject ID, COVID-19 status, age in years and sex. Where HLA class I and class II types were available, the types were taken from metadata supplied by the sample provider, not from assay-based typing. The research as a whole found: How much clinical and demographic metadata was included differed by source and by participant, and the metadata was provided uncurated.

Whole blood was collected in K2EDTA tubes by collaborating institutions according to the institutions' own protocols. For TCRbeta analysis, collaborator samples were shipped as frozen whole blood, as isolated PBMCs, or as DNA extracted from either sample type. The sequence came from a human donor in a cohort sampled during active COVID-19. The sequenced sample was peripheral blood.

The CDR3 loop reads CASSSAQETQYF. The DNA reads TGTGCCAGCAGTAGCGCCCAAGAGACCCAGTACTTC. The chain is assembled from TRBV6-5 and TRBJ2-5, with the D gene uncertain. From the cysteine through the phenylalanine, the CDR3 covers 12 amino acids. Of all the DNA, just the CDR3 is kept, 36 bases in frame from base 1. CDR1 and CDR2 (MNHEY, SVGAGI) derive from the germline V gene. V was cut back by 5 bases and J by 1 base, leaving a gap of 5 bases between them.